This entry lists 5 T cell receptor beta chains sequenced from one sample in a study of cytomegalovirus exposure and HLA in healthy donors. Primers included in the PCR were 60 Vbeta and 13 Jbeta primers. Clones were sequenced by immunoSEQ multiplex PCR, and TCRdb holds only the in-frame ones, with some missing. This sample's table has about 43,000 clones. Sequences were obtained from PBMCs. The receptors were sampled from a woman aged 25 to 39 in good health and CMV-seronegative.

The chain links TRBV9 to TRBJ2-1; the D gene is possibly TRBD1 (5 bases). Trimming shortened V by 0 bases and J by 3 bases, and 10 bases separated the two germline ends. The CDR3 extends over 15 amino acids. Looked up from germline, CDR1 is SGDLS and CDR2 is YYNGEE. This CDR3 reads CASSVVGQGYNEQFF. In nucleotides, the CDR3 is TGTGCCAGCAGCGTAGTAGGGCAGGGCTACAATGAGCAGTTCTTC. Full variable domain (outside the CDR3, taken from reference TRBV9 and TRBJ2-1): DSGVTQTPKHLITATGQRVTLRCSPRSGDLSVYWYQQSLDQGLQFLIQYYNGEERAKGNILERFSAQQFPDLHSELNLSSLELGDSALYFCASSVVGQGYNEQFFGPGTRLTVL.

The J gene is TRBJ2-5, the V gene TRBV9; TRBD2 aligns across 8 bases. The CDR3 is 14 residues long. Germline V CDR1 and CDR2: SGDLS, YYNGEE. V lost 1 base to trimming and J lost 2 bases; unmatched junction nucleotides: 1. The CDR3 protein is CASSVLAGQETQYF. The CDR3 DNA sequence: TGTGCCAGCAGCGTATTAGCGGGACAAGAGACCCAGTACTTC.

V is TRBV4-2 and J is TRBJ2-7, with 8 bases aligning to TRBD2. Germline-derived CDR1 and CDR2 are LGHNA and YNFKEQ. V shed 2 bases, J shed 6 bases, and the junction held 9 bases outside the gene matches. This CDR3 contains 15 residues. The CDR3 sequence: CASSQFPGGTGEQYF. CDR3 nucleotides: TGTGCCAGCAGCCAATTTCCGGGAGGGACGGGCGAGCAGTACTTC.

The CDR3 protein is CASSETSGRHTQYF. CDR3 coding DNA: TGCGCCAGCAGTGAGACTAGCGGGAGGCATACGCAGTATTTT. The chain couples TRBV10-1 to TRBJ2-3; 12 positions match TRBD2. The germline gives CDR1 WNHNN, CDR2 SYGVQD (reference sequence). This CDR3 comprises 14 residues. The junction had 1 base not matched to a gene; V was cut back by 2 bases and J by 7 bases.

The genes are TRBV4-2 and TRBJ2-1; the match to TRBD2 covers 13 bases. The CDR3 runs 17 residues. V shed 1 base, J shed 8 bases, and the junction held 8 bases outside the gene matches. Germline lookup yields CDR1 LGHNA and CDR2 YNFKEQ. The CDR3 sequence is CASSQAGGTSGIDEQFF. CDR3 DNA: TGTGCCAGCAGCCAAGCCGGGGGGACTAGCGGGATTGATGAGCAGTTCTTC.